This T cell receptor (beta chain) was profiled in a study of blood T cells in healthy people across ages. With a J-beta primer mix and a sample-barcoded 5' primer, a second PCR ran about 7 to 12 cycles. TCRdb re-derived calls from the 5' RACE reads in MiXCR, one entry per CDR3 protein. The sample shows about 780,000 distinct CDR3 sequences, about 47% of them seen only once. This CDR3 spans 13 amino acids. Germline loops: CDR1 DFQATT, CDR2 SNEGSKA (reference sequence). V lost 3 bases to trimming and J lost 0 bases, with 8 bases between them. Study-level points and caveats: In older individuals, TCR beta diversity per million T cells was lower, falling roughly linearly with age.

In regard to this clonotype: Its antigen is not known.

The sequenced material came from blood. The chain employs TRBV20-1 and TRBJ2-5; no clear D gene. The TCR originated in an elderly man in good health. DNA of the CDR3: TGCAGTGCTAGTAAAGAGTACCAAGAGACCCAGTACTTC. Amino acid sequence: CSASKEYQETQYF.